The 2 T cell receptor beta chains reported below all come from one sample, sequenced in a study of radiation and T cells in renal cell carcinoma. TCRdb keeps only in-frame clones here, not all; method: immunoSEQ multiplex PCR. Of 95,000 to 150,000 clones listed, about four fifths are singletons. Time point reported: blood 2 weeks post-SBRT. As for treatment: 15 Gy SBRT to primary tumor, nephrectomy 4 weeks later. The sample consisted of blood, taken from a patient whose treatment included radiotherapy and nephrectomy. The receptors derive from a man aged 50-59 years with renal cell carcinoma.

This clone was detected once. The chain recombines TRBV7-6 with TRBJ1-5; TRBD1 agrees at 7 bases. CDR3 length equals 15 residues. J gave up 5 bases and V 1 base, and 5 bases lay outside the gene matches. CDR1 and CDR2 from the germline V gene are SGHVS and FNYEAQ. This CDR3 is CASSLGGQPYQPQHF. Here the CDR3 DNA reads TGTGCCAGCAGCTTAGGGGGACAGCCCTATCAGCCCCAGCATTTT.

The chain couples TRBV5-1 to TRBJ2-2, with D possibly matching TRBD1 (6 bases). CDR1 and CDR2 (germline): SGHRS, YFSETQ. Trimming took off 4 bases at V and 0 bases at J, with 10 bases between the two ends. The CDR3 covers 15 residues. As DNA, the CDR3 is TGCGCCAGCAGCGAGGGGACAACGAACACCGGGGAGCTGTTTTTT. It translates to CASSEGTTNTGELFF.